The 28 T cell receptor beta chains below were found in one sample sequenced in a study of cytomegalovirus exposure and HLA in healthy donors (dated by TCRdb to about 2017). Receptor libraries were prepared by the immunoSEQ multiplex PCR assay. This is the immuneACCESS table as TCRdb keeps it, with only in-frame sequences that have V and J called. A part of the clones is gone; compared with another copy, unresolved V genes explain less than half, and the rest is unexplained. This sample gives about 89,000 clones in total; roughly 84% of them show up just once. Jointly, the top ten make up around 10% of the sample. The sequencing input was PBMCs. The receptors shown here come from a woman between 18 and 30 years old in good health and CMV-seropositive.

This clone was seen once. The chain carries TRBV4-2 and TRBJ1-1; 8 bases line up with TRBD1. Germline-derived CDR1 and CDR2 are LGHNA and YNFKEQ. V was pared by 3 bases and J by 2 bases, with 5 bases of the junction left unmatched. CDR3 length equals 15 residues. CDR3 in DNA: TGTGCCAGCAGCCAGCCCGGGACAGGTAACACTGAAGCTTTCTTT. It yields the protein CASSQPGTGNTEAFF.

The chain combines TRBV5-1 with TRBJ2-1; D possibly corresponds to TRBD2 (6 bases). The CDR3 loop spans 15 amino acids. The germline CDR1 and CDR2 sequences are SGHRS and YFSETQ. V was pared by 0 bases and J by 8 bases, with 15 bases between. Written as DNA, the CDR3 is TGCGCCAGCAGCTTGGACTGGCGGGGCGAGGATGAGCAGTTCTTC. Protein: CASSLDWRGEDEQFF. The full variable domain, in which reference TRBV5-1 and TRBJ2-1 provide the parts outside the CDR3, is KAGVTQTPRYLIKTRGQQVTLSCSPISGHRSVSWYQQTPGQGLQFLFEYFSETQRNKGNFPGRFSGRQFSNSRSEMNVSTLELGDSALYLCASSLDWRGEDEQFFGPGTRLTVL.

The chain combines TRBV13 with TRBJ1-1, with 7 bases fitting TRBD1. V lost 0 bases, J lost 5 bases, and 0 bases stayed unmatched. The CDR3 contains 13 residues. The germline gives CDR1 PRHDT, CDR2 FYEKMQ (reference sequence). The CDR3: CASSLGTGTEAFF. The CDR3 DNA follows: TGTGCCAGCAGCTTAGGGACAGGGACTGAAGCTTTCTTT.

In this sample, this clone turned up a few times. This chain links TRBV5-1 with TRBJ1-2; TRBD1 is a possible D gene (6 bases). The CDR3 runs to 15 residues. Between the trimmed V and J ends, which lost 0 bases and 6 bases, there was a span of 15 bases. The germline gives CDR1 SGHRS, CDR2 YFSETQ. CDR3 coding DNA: TGCGCCAGCAGCTTGGCCCCATCACAGGGAGATGGCTACACCTTC. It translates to CASSLAPSQGDGYTF. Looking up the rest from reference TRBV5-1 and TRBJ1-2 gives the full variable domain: KAGVTQTPRYLIKTRGQQVTLSCSPISGHRSVSWYQQTPGQGLQFLFEYFSETQRNKGNFPGRFSGRQFSNSRSEMNVSTLELGDSALYLCASSLAPSQGDGYTFGSGTRLTVV.

The CDR3 region is CASSLAAGQAGYTF. The DNA of the CDR3 is TGTGCCAGCAGCTTAGCGGCAGGGCAAGCTGGCTACACCTTC. The chain uses TRBV7-8 and TRBJ1-2, with D possibly being TRBD1 (5 bases). The V end was cut by 0 bases, the J end by 7 bases, with 12 bases between. Germline CDR1 is SGHVS and CDR2 is FQNEAQ. This CDR3 is 14 amino acids long.

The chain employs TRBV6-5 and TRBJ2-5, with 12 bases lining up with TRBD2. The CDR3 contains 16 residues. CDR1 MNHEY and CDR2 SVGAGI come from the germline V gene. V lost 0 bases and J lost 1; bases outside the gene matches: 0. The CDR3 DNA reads TGTGCCAGCAGTTACTCGGGACTAGCGGGCCAAGAGACCCAGTACTTC. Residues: CASSYSGLAGQETQYF.

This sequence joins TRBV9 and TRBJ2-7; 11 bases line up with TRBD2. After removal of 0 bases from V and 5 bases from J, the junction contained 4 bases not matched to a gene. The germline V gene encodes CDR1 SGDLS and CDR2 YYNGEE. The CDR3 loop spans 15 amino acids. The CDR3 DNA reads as TGTGCCAGCAGCGTAGGTAGCGGGGGGGCCGACGAGCAGTACTTC. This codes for CASSVGSGGADEQYF. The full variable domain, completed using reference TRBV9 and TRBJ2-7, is DSGVTQTPKHLITATGQRVTLRCSPRSGDLSVYWYQQSLDQGLQFLIQYYNGEERAKGNILERFSAQQFPDLHSELNLSSLELGDSALYFCASSVGSGGADEQYFGPGTRLTVT.

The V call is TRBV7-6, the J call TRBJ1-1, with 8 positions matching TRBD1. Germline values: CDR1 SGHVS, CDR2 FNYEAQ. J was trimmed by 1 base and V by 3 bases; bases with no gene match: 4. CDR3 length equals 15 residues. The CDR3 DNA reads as TGTGCCAGCAGCTTTCAGGGGGCTCCGAACACTGAAGCTTTCTTT. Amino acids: CASSFQGAPNTEAFF.

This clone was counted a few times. The CDR3 DNA reads TGTGCCAGCAGTTACCTCGGGGGGGGTGAAAAACTGTTTTTT. Translated: CASSYLGGGEKLFF. The V and J genes are TRBV6-5 and TRBJ1-4; a possible D gene is TRBD1 (5 bases). Trimming removed 2 bases from V and 7 bases from J, with 11 bases in between. CDR1 and CDR2 from the germline V gene are MNHEY and SVGAGI. The CDR3 sequence is 14 residues long.

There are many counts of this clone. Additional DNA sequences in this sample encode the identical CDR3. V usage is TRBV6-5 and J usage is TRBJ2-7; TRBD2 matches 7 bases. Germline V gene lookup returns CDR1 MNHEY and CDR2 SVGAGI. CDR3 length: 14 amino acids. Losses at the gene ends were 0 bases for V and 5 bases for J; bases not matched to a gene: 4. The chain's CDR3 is CASSYSRGNHEQYF. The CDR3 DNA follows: TGTGCCAGCAGTTACTCGCGGGGGAACCACGAGCAGTACTTC.

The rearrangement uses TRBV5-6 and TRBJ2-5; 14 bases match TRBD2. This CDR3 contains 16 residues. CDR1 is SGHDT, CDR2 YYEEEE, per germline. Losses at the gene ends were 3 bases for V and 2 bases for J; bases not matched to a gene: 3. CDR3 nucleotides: TGTGCCAGCAGCTGGGGACTAGCGGGGGCGCAAGAGACCCAGTACTTC. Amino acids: CASSWGLAGAQETQYF.

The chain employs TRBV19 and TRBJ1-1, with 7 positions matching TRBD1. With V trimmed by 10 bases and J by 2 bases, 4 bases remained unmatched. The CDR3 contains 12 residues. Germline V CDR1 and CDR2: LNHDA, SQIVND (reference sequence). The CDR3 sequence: CAIRQGNTEAFF. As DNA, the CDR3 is TGTGCCATTAGACAGGGAAACACTGAAGCTTTCTTT.

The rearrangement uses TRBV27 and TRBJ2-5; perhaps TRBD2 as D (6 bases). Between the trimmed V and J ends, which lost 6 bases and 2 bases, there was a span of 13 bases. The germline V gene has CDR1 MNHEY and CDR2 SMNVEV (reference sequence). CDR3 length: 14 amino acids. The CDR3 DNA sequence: TGTGCCAGCAGGCAACGGGGGAGTCAAGAGACCCAGTACTTC. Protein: CASRQRGSQETQYF.

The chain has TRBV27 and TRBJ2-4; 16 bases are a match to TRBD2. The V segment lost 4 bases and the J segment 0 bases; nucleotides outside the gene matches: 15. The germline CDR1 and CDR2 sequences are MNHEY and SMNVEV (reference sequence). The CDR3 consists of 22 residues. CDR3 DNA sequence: TGTGCCAGCAGTTCCTCGGGACTAGCGGGGGGGCGGGTCTTTCTAGCCAAAAACATTCAGTACTTC. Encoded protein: CASSSSGLAGGRVFLAKNIQYF.

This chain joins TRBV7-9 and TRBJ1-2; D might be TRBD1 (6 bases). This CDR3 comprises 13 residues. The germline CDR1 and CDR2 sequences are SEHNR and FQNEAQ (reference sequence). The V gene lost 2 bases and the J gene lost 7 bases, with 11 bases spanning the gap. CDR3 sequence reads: CASSLSRGGGYTF. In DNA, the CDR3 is TGTGCCAGCAGCTTAAGCAGGGGTGGTGGCTACACCTTC.

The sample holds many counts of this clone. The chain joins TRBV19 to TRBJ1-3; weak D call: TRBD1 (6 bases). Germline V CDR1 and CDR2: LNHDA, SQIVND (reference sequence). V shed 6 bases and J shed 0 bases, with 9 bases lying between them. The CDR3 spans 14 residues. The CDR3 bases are TGTGCCAGTAGGGGACACAACTCTGGAAACACCATATATTTT. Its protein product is CASRGHNSGNTIYF.

CDR3 in DNA: TGTGCCAGCAGCTTTGCCGGAGGACAGGGAACCGGGGAGCTGTTTTTT. Residues: CASSFAGGQGTGELFF. The chain joins TRBV11-3 to TRBJ2-2; 8 nucleotides line up with TRBD1. CDR1 SGHNT and CDR2 YENEEA come from the germline V gene. Trimming took 3 bases from V and 5 from J; bases not matched to a gene: 8. The CDR3 sequence is 16 residues long.

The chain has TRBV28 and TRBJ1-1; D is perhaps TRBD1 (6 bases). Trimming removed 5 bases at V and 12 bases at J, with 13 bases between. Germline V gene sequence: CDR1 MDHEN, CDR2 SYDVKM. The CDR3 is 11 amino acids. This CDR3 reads CASSTQGIPFF. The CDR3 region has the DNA TGTGCCAGCAGTACCCAGGGGATACCTTTCTTT.

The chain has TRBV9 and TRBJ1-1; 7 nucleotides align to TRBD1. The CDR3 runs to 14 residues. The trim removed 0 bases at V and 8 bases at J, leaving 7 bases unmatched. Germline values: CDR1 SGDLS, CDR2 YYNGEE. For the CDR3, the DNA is TGTGCCAGCAGCGTAGATTTGGACAGGTTCGAAGCTTTCTTT. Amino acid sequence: CASSVDLDRFEAFF.

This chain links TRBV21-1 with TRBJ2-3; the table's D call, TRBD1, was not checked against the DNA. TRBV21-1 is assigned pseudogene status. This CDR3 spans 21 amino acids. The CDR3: CASSITLPGQHPRQGTDTQYF. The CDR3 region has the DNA TGTGCCAGCAGCATCACACTCCCGGGACAGCATCCCCGTCAGGGCACAGATACGCAGTATTTT.

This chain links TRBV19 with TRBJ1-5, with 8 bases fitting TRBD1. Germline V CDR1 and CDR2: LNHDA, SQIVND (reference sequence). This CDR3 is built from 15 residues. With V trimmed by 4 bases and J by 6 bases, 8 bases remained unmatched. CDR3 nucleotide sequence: TGTGCCAGTAGTACACAATGGACAGGGATTCAGCCCCAGCATTTT. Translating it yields CASSTQWTGIQPQHF.

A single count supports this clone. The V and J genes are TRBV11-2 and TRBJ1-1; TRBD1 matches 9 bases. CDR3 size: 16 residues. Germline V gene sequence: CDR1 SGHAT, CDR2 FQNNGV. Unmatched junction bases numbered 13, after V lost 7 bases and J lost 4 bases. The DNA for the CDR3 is TGTGCCAGCACCTCCACAGGGGGCGTTGGTAGCACTGAAGCTTTCTTT. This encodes CASTSTGGVGSTEAFF.

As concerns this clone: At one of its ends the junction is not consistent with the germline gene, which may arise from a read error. CDR3 sequence: CASSLPPRRFENSEAFF. The CDR3 nucleotides are TGTGCCAGCAGTTTACCGCCACGTCGATTCGAGAACAGTGAAGCTTTCTTT. V gene TRBV28 combines with J gene TRBJ1-1; D gene uncertain. Germline V CDR1 and CDR2: MDHEN, SYDVKM. The CDR3 is made up of 17 amino acids.

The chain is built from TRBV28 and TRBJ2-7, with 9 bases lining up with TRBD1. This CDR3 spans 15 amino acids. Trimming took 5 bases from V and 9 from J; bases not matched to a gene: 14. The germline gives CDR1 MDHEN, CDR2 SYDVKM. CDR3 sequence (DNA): TGTGCCAGCAGTGGCCGGGACAGGGACTCCTTTGTGCAGTACTTC. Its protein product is CASSGRDRDSFVQYF.

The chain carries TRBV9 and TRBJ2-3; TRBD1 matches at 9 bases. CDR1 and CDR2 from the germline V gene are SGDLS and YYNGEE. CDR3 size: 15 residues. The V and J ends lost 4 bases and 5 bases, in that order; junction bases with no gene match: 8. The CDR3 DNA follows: TGTGCCAGCAGCCGGGGGGACAGGGTAGGAGATACGCAGTATTTT. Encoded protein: CASSRGDRVGDTQYF.

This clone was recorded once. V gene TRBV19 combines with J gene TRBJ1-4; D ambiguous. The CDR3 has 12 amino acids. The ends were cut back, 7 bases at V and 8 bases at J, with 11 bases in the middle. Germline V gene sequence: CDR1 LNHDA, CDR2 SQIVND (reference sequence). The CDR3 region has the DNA TGTGCCAGTAATCATCAGGCGGAAAAACTGTTTTTT. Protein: CASNHQAEKLFF.

In DNA form, the CDR3 reads TGTGCCAGCAGTGTGACTAGCAAAAGAATAGAGACCCAGTACTTC. Translated, it gives CASSVTSKRIETQYF. The V call is TRBV2, the J call TRBJ2-5; 7 bases are shared with TRBD2. CDR1 is SNHLY and CDR2 is FYNNEI in the germline V gene. Unmatched junction bases numbered 9, after V lost 4 bases and J lost 4 bases. This CDR3 contains 15 residues.

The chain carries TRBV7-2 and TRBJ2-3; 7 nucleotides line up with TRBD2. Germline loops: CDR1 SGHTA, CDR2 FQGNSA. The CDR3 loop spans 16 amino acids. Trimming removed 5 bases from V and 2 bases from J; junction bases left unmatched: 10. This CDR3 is CASSPQRGTYTDTQYF. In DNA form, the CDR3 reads TGTGCCAGCAGCCCCCAGCGGGGAACCTACACAGATACGCAGTATTTT.